This T cell receptor beta chain was captured in a study of beta chain features in type 1 diabetes. The germline gives CDR1 SNHLY, CDR2 FYNNEI. The CDR3 extends over 12 amino acids. The V gene lost 7 bases and the J gene lost 2 bases, with 9 bases spanning the gap. Staining for CD45RO/CCR7/CD25/CD127/CD95/CD27 allowed sorting of CD4+ naive, central memory, regulatory and stem cell-like memory cells. Each sorted population was over 95% pure. Every isolated RNA sample was fully reverse transcribed, so sequencing captured expressed TCRB transcripts. TCRdb's copy holds only in-frame clones and misses some; the assay was immunoSEQ multiplex PCR. The sample has around 430,000 clones, about 32% seen once; the top ten hold about 0.065%.

Sequences were obtained from naive CD4+ T cells from blood. The rearrangement uses TRBV2 and TRBJ2-7, with unresolved D. The source is a man aged 18 to 29 in good health. The CDR3 loop is CASTDGPYEQYF. In DNA, the CDR3 is TGTGCCAGCACGGACGGACCCTACGAGCAGTACTTC.